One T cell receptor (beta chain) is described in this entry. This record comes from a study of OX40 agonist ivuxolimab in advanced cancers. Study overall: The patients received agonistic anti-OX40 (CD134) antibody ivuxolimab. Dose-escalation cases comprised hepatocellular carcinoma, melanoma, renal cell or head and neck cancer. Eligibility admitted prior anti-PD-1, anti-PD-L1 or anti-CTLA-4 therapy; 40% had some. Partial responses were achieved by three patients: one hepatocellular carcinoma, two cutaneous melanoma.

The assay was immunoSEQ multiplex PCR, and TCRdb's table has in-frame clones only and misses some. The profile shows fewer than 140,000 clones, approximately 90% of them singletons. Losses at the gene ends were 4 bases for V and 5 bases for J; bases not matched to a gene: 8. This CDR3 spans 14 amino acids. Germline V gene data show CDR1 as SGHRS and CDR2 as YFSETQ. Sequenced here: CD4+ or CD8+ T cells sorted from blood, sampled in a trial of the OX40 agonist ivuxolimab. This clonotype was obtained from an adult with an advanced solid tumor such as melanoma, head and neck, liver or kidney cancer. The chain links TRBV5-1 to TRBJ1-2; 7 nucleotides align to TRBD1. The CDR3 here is CASSGDRDVYGYTF. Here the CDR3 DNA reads TGCGCCAGCAGCGGAGACAGGGATGTATATGGCTACACCTTC.